The present TCR beta chain was sequenced within a study of spatial heterogeneity in lung cancer. Background on the study: Alpha-chain sequences were detected in numbers that were consistently lower than beta-chain sequences. Averaged across combinations, each unique TCR and UMI pairing appeared more than ten times in raw reads, which were uncorrected.

One entry per CDR3 protein, called by TCRdb with MiXCR from the 5' RACE reads. Of tens of thousands of distinct CDR3 sequences in the sample, approximately 6% were seen once. Germline CDR1 and CDR2: SGHNT and YENEEA. This CDR3 comprises 14 residues. Details on this clonotype: The junction differs from germline at one of its ends, possibly a read error.

The sample's time point: sample taken at primary tumor resection. Sequencing was performed on whole RNA extracted from tumor and nontumor lung tissue, or from frozen PBMC, and the material was left unsorted. This sequence originates from a female donor with early-stage non-small cell lung cancer. The sample here was PBMCs, taken at surgery. This rearrangement joins TRBV11-3 to TRBJ1-4; TRBD1 is a possible D gene (6 bases). CDR3 region: CASSLDRINEKLFF. CDR3 bases: TGTGCCAGCAGTTTAGACAGGATTAATGAAAAACTGTTTTTT.